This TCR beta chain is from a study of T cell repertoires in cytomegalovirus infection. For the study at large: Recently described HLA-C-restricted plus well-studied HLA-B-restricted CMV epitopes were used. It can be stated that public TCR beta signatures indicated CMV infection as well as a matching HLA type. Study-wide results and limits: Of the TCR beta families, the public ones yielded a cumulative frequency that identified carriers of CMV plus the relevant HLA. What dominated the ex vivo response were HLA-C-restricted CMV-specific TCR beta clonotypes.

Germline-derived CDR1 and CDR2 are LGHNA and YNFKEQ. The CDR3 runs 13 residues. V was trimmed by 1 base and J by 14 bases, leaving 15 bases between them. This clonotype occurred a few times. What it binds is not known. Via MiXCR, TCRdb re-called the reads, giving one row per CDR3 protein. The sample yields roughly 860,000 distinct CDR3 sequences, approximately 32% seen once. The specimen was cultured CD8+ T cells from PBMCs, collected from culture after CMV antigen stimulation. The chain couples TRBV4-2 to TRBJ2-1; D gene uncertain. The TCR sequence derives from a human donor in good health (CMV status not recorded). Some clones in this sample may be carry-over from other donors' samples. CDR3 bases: TGTGCCAGCAGCCAAGGTCTCCTAGGCCAAAAGTTCTTC. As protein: CASSQGLLGQKFF.